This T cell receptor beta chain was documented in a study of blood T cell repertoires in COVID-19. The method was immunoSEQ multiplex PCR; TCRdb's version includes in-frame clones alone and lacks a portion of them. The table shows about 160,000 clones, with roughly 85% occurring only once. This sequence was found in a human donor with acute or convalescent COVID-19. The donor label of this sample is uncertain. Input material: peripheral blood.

CDR3 coding DNA: TGCGCCAGCATCGGGCCGCGGGGAACCTACGAGCAGTACTTC. This codes for CASIGPRGTYEQYF. The rearrangement joins TRBV23-1 to TRBJ2-7, with D possibly matching TRBD2 (6 bases). TRBV23-1 is an ORF, and what it does is uncertain. This CDR3 has 14 amino acids. Trimming removed 7 bases at V and 2 bases at J, with 15 bases between.